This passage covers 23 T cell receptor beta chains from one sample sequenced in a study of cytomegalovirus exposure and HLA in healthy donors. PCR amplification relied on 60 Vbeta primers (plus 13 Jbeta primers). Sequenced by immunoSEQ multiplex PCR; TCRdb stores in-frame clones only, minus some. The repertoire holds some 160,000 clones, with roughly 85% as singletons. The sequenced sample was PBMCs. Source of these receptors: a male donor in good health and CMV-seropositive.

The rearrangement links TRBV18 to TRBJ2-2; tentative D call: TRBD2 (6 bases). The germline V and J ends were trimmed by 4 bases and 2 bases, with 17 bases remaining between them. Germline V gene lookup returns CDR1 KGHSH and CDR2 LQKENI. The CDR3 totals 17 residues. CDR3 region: CASSRLSREKNTGELFF. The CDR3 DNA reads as TGTGCCAGCTCACGTCTCTCGCGGGAAAAAAACACCGGGGAGCTGTTTTTT.

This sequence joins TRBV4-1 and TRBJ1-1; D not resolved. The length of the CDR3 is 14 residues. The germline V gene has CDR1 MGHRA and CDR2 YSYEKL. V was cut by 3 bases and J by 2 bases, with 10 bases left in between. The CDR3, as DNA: TGCGCCAGCAGCCATATACTTTTAAACACTGAAGCTTTCTTT. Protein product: CASSHILLNTEAFF.

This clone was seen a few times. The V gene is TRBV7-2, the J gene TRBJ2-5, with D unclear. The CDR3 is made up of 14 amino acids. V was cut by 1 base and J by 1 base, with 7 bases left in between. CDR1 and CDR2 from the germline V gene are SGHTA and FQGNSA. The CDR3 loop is CASSLVHFQETQYF. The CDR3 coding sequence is TGTGCCAGCAGCTTAGTTCACTTCCAAGAGACCCAGTACTTC.

The CDR3 is CAISEKGATYEQYF. The CDR3 coding sequence is TGTGCCATCAGTGAGAAGGGAGCGACCTACGAGCAGTACTTC. The rearrangement links TRBV10-3 to TRBJ2-7, with a possible D match to TRBD2 (5 bases). The CDR3 spans 14 residues. V lost 2 bases to trimming and J lost 2 bases, with 10 bases between them. CDR1 and CDR2 (germline): ENHRY, SYGVKD.

The CDR3 spells CASSLGGMKETQYF. The CDR3 DNA is TGTGCCAGCAGCTTGGGGGGCATGAAGGAGACCCAGTACTTC. This chain links TRBV5-4 with TRBJ2-5, with a tentative D call TRBD1 (5 bases). Trimming left V 0 bases short and J 5 bases short, with 11 bases between. The CDR3 has 14 residues. CDR1 and CDR2 from the germline V gene are SGHNT and YYREEE (reference sequence).

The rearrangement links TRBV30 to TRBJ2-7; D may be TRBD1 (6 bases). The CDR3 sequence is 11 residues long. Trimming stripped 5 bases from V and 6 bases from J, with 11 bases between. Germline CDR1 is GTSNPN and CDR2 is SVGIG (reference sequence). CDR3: CAWGTGSEQYF. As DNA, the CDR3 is TGTGCCTGGGGTACAGGGTCCGAGCAGTACTTC. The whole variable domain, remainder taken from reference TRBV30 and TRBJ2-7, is SQTIHQWPATLVQPVGSPLSLECTVEGTSNPNLYWYRQAAGRGLQLLFYSVGIGQISSEVPQNLSASRPQDRQFILSSKKLLLSDSGFYLCAWGTGSEQYFGPGTRLTVT.

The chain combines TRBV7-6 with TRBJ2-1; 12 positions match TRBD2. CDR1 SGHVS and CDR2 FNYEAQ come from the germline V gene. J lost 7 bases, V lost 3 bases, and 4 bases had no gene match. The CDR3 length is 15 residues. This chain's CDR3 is CASSLTSGRGNEQFF. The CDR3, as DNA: TGTGCCAGCAGCTTGACTAGCGGGAGAGGGAATGAGCAGTTCTTC. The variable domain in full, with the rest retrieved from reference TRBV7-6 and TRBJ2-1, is GAGVSQSPRYKVTKRGQDVALRCDPISGHVSLYWYRQALGQGPEFLTYFNYEAQQDKSGLPNDRFSAERPEGSISTLTIQRTEQRDSAMYRCASSLTSGRGNEQFFGPGTRLTVL.

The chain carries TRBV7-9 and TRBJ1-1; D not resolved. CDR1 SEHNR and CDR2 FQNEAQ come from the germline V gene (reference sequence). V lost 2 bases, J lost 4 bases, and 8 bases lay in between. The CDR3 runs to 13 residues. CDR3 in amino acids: CASSLLGSTEAFF. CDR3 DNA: TGTGCCAGCAGCTTATTGGGGAGCACTGAAGCTTTCTTT.

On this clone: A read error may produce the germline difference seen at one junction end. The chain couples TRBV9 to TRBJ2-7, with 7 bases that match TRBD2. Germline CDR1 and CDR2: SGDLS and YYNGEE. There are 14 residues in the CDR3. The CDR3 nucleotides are TGTGCCGGCAGCGCTCGAAGGGAGGGGTACGAGCAGTACTTC. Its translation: CAGSARREGYEQYF.

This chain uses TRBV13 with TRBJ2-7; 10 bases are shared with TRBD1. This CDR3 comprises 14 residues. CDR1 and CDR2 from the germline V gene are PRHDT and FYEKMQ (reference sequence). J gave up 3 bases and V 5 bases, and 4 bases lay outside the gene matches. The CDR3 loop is CASSAGQGGYEQYF. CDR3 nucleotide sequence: TGTGCCAGCAGCGCCGGACAGGGGGGCTACGAGCAGTACTTC.

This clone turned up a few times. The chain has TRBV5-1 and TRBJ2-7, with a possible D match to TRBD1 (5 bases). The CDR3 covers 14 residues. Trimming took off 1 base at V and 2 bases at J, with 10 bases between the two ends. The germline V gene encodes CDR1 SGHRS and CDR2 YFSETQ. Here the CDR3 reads CASSLQGETYEQYF. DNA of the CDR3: TGCGCCAGCAGCTTGCAGGGCGAGACCTACGAGCAGTACTTC.

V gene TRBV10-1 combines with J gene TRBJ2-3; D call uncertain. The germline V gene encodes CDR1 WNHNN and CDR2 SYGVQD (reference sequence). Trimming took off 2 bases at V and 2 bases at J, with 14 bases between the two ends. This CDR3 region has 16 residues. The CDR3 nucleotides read TGCGCCAGCAGTGAGGGGTATGGGCAGGACACAGATACGCAGTATTTT. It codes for CASSEGYGQDTDTQYF.

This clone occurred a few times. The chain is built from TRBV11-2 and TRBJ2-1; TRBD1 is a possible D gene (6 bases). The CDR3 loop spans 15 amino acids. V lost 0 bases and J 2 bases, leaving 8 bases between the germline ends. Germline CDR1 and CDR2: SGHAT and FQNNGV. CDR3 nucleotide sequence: TGTGCCAGCAGCTTAGATAGGGGGACCTACAATGAGCAGTTCTTC. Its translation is CASSLDRGTYNEQFF.

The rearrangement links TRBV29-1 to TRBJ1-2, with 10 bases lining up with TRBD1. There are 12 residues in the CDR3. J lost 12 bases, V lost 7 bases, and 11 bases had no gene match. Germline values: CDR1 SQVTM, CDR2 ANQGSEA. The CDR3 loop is CSGRQGAGRDTF. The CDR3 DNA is TGCAGCGGGCGACAGGGGGCGGGAAGGGACACCTTC.

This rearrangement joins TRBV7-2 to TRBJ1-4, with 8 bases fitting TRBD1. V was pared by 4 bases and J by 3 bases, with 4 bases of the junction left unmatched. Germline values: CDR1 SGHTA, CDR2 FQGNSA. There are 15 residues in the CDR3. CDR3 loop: CASSSGGLANEKLFF. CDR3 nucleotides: TGTGCCAGCAGCTCAGGGGGCTTGGCTAATGAAAAACTGTTTTTT.

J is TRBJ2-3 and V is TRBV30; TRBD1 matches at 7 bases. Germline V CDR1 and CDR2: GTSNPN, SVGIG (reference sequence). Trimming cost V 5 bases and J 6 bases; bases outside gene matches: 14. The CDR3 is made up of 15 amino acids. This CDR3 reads CAWVGTVGYRDTQYF. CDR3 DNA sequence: TGTGCCTGGGTTGGGACAGTGGGGTATAGGGATACGCAGTATTTT.

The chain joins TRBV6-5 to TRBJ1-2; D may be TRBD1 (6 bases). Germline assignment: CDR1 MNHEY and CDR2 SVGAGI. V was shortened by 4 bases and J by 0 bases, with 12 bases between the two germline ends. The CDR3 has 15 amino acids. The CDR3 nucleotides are TGTGCCAGCAGTTCCCCGGGACAAACTAACTATGGCTACACCTTC. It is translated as CASSSPGQTNYGYTF.

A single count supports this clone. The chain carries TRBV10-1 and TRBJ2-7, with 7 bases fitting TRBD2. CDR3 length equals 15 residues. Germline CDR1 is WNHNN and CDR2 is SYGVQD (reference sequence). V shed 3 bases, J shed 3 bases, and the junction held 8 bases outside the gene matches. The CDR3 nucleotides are TGCGCCAGCAGTGAAGCCGGGGGGAGAAGCTACGAGCAGTACTTC. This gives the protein CASSEAGGRSYEQYF.

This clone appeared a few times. CDR3 residues: CASSQGADREGSPLHF. The CDR3 DNA follows: TGCGCCAGCAGCCAGGGAGCCGACCGGGAAGGATCACCCCTCCACTTT. The chain combines TRBV4-3 with TRBJ1-6; D is unclear. The CDR3 loop spans 16 amino acids. Germline-derived CDR1 and CDR2 are LGHNA and YSLEER. Trimming removed 3 bases from V and 10 bases from J, with 19 bases in between.

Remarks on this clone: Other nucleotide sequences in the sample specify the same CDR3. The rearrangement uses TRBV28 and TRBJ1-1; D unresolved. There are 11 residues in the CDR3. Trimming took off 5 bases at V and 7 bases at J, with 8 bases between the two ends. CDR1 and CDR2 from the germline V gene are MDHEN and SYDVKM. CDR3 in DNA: TGTGCCAGCAGTCGAGGGATTGAAGCTTTCTTT. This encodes CASSRGIEAFF.

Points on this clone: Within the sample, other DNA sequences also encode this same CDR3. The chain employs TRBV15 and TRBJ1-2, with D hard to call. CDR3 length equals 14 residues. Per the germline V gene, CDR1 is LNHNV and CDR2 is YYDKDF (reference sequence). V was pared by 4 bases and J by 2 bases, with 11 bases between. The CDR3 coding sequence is TGTGCCACCAGCAAAAGGGAGTGGAACTATGGCTACACCTTC. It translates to CATSKREWNYGYTF.

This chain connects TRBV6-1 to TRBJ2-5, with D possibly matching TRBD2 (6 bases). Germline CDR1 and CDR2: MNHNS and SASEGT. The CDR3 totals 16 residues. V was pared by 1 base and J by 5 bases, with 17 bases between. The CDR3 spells CASSEGMGGGRETQYF. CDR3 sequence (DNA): TGTGCCAGCAGTGAAGGGATGGGGGGTGGTCGGGAGACCCAGTACTTC.

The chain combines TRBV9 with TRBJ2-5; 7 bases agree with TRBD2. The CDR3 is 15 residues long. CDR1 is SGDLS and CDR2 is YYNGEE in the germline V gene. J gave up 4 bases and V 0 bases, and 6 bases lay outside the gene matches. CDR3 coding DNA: TGTGCCAGCAGCGTAGCGGGGGGATACCGAGAGACCCAGTACTTC. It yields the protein CASSVAGGYRETQYF.